This T cell receptor (beta chain) was recorded in a study of T cell clones after liver transplantation. The germline V and J ends were trimmed by 7 bases and 0 bases, with 13 bases remaining between them. This CDR3 region has 15 residues. From germline, CDR1 is MDHEN and CDR2 SYDVKM. Using immunoSEQ multiplex PCR, the repertoire was profiled, and TCRdb retains in-frame clones only, with some absent. The sample holds roughly 55,000 clones, approximately 84% seen once. The sequence came from a human donor who received a liver transplant. The V and J genes are TRBV28 and TRBJ2-1; D gene ambiguous. This sample comprised CD4+ T cells from blood, obtained before liver transplant. CDR3 bases: TGTGCCAGCACTTCCCGATGGGGCTCCTACAATGAGCAGTTCTTC. Translation: CASTSRWGSYNEQFF.